This T cell receptor beta chain comes out of a study of beta chain features in type 1 diabetes. Expressed TCRB transcripts were sequenced because the entire RNA isolate underwent reverse transcription. TCRdb's copy holds only in-frame clones and misses some; the assay was immunoSEQ multiplex PCR. Of a few hundred thousand clones listed, 27% are singletons. Study conclusions and caveats: Since sequencing was performed on cDNA, cells with high TCR expression could be over-represented. Still unanswered here is whether HLA type influences TCRB rearrangement. Junctions at VDJ sites from type 1 diabetes patients had fewer insertions and more deletions. Shorter TCRB CDR3s, moderately but significantly so, were found in Type 1 diabetes patients in all four CD4+ subsets.

The CDR3 spans 15 residues. CDR1 is MGHRA and CDR2 is YSYEKL in the germline V gene. The V end was cut by 1 base, the J end by 0 bases, with 7 bases between. With respect to this clone: Its target is unknown.

Sequenced input: central memory CD4+ T cells from blood. The clonotype was recovered from a man younger than 40 in good health. The rearrangement uses TRBV4-1 and TRBJ1-3, with D tentatively TRBD1 (5 bases). Written as DNA, the CDR3 is TGCGCCAGCAGCCAAGTGACAGTCTCTGGAAACACCATATATTTT. It is translated as CASSQVTVSGNTIYF.